Shown below are 15 T cell receptor beta chains from a single sample sequenced in a study of OX40 agonist ivuxolimab in advanced cancers. Libraries were prepared by immunoSEQ multiplex PCR; TCRdb keeps only in-frame clonotypes and omits some of them. This sample has some 50,000 clones; about 87% occur once, and the top ten carry under 2%. The sequencing used CD4+ or CD8+ T cells sorted from blood, collected in a trial of the OX40 agonist ivuxolimab. All receptors derive from an adult with an advanced solid tumor such as melanoma, head and neck, liver or kidney cancer.

V usage is TRBV4-2 and J usage is TRBJ2-5; tentatively, D is TRBD2 (5 bases). The CDR3 is 13 residues long. V lost 0 bases to trimming and J lost 5 bases, with 7 bases between them. Germline CDR1 reads LGHNA; CDR2 reads YNFKEQ. This chain's CDR3 is CASSQESGETQYF. The CDR3, as DNA: TGTGCCAGCAGCCAAGAATCGGGGGAGACCCAGTACTTC.

This chain links TRBV7-2 with TRBJ1-6, with a tentative D call TRBD1 (5 bases). V lost 5 bases to trimming and J lost 3 bases, with 17 bases between them. CDR1 and CDR2 from the germline V gene are SGHTA and FQGNSA. This CDR3 contains 17 residues. The CDR3 bases are TGTGCCAGCAGCCCCCTCCCCAACACAGGCTATAATTCACCCCTCCACTTT. It encodes CASSPLPNTGYNSPLHF.

This chain links TRBV28 with TRBJ1-4; tentative D call: TRBD1 (6 bases). Trimming took 3 bases from V and 8 from J, leaving 13 bases between them. This CDR3 is built from 14 residues. The germline gives CDR1 MDHEN, CDR2 SYDVKM. The CDR3 protein is CASSFGGADEKLFF. CDR3 coding DNA: TGTGCCAGCAGTTTCGGGGGGGCAGACGAAAAACTGTTTTTT.

The J gene is TRBJ2-5, the V gene TRBV16; D possibly corresponds to TRBD1 (5 bases). V lost 4 bases, J lost 0 bases, and 9 bases lay in between. CDR1 is KGHSY, CDR2 FQNENV, per germline. CDR3 size: 14 residues. The CDR3: CASSPRQNQETQYF. The DNA of the CDR3 is TGTGCCAGCAGCCCTAGACAGAACCAAGAGACCCAGTACTTC.

This chain joins TRBV6-5 and TRBJ1-3; 9 positions match TRBD1. The germline CDR1 and CDR2 sequences are MNHEY and SVGAGI. The V segment lost 0 bases and the J segment 3 bases; nucleotides outside the gene matches: 3. The CDR3 covers 16 residues. CDR3 protein: CASSYSGQGVGNTIYF. The DNA of the CDR3 is TGTGCCAGCAGTTACTCGGGACAGGGTGTTGGAAACACCATATATTTT.

The chain carries TRBV30 and TRBJ2-1; 13 bases map to TRBD2. CDR3 length equals 16 residues. Germline V gene sequence: CDR1 GTSNPN, CDR2 SVGIG (reference sequence). V lost 4 bases, J lost 8 bases, and 11 bases stayed unmatched. CDR3 loop: CAWTKWTSGSQDEQFF. CDR3 nucleotide sequence: TGTGCCTGGACGAAATGGACTAGCGGGAGTCAGGATGAGCAGTTCTTC.

On this clone itself: Distinct nucleotide sequences in the sample also encode this CDR3. The chain joins TRBV18 to TRBJ2-2; no reliable D call. Germline values: CDR1 KGHSH, CDR2 LQKENI. This CDR3 comprises 14 residues. Trimming left V 5 bases short and J 1 base short, with 8 bases between. CDR3: CASSSTVNTGELFF. In DNA, the CDR3 is TGTGCCAGCTCATCGACGGTGAACACCGGGGAGCTGTTTTTT.

The CDR3 loop reads CASSSLAVTYNEQFF. CDR3 DNA sequence: TGTGCCAGCAGCTCCCTAGCGGTAACCTACAATGAGCAGTTCTTC. The chain uses TRBV7-2 and TRBJ2-1; 7 bases are a match to TRBD2. J was trimmed by 2 bases and V by 4 bases; bases with no gene match: 5. The CDR3 is made up of 15 amino acids. Germline V gene sequence: CDR1 SGHTA, CDR2 FQGNSA.

The V call is TRBV28, the J call TRBJ2-1; D gene unclear. The germline V gene encodes CDR1 MDHEN and CDR2 SYDVKM. The CDR3 has 14 residues. Trimming stripped 5 bases from V and 4 bases from J, with 12 bases between. This chain's CDR3 is CASSGLKLYNEQFF. The CDR3 DNA reads as TGTGCCAGCAGTGGTCTAAAACTTTACAATGAGCAGTTCTTC.

This chain joins TRBV7-2 and TRBJ2-1; perhaps D is TRBD1 or TRBD2 (5 bases each). Deletions cut 4 bases from V and 3 bases from J, with 13 bases between. Germline V gives CDR1 SGHTA, CDR2 FQGNSA. CDR3 size: 15 residues. The CDR3: CASSSSGTNYNEQFF. CDR3 sequence (DNA): TGTGCCAGCAGCTCATCAGGGACGAACTACAATGAGCAGTTCTTC. Complete variable domain (other parts from reference TRBV7-2 and TRBJ2-1): GAGVSQSPSNKVTEKGKDVELRCDPISGHTALYWYRQSLGQGLEFLIYFQGNSAPDKSGLPSDRFSAERTGGSVSTLTIQRTQQEDSAVYLCASSSSGTNYNEQFFGPGTRLTVL.

The chain employs TRBV7-8 and TRBJ1-5, with D perhaps TRBD1 (5 bases). The CDR3 is made up of 15 amino acids. Trimming removed 6 bases at V and 2 bases at J, with 14 bases between. The germline V gene has CDR1 SGHVS and CDR2 FQNEAQ. The CDR3 DNA sequence: TGTGCCAGCAGAGAGGGGACTATAGGCAATCAGCCCCAGCATTTT. It specifies CASREGTIGNQPQHF.

V usage is TRBV7-8 and J usage is TRBJ2-5, with a tentative D call TRBD2 (6 bases). The CDR3 consists of 14 residues. V lost 2 bases to trimming and J lost 5 bases, with 12 bases between them. Germline V CDR1 and CDR2: SGHVS, FQNEAQ. The CDR3 bases are TGTGCCAGCAGCTTACGGGGGAGTTCGGAGACCCAGTACTTC. This gives the protein CASSLRGSSETQYF. The full variable domain, with the rest looked up from reference TRBV7-8 and TRBJ2-5, is GAGVSQSPRYKVAKRGQDVALRCDPISGHVSLFWYQQALGQGPEFLTYFQNEAQLDKSGLPSDRFFAERPEGSVSTLKIQRTQQEDSAVYLCASSLRGSSETQYFGPGTRLLVL.

The V gene is TRBV7-2, the J gene TRBJ2-1; D call uncertain. V dropped 1 base and J dropped 0 bases, with 7 bases sitting between them. Germline values: CDR1 SGHTA, CDR2 FQGNSA. The CDR3 consists of 15 residues. This chain's CDR3 is CASSLGSSSYNEQFF. CDR3 nucleotides: TGTGCCAGCAGCTTAGGGTCGAGCTCCTACAATGAGCAGTTCTTC.

Written as DNA, the CDR3 is TGTGCCAGCAGCATCGGGAGTTACGAGCAGTACGTC. Protein product: CASSIGSYEQYV. V usage is TRBV7-2 and J usage is TRBJ2-7; the D gene is possibly TRBD2 (6 bases). The CDR3 sequence is 12 residues long. Germline values: CDR1 SGHTA, CDR2 FQGNSA. V dropped 5 bases and J dropped 4 bases, with 9 bases sitting between them.

The chain employs TRBV18 and TRBJ1-5, with TRBD1 matching over 7 bases. Trimming took 2 bases from V and 0 from J; bases not matched to a gene: 4. The CDR3 has 16 amino acids. Germline-derived CDR1 and CDR2 are KGHSH and LQKENI. CDR3: CASSPGDRASNQPQHF. CDR3 sequence (DNA): TGTGCCAGCTCACCAGGAGACAGGGCTAGCAATCAGCCCCAGCATTTT.